This is a list of T cell receptor beta chains from one sample in a study of cytomegalovirus exposure and HLA in healthy donors. This table comes from immunoSEQ multiplex PCR, and its TCRdb copy is limited to in-frame clones, with some not included. The table records over 150,000 clones, around 83% of them present only once. Material: PBMCs. The receptor set was obtained from a male donor in good health and CMV-seropositive. Both conserved end residues are part of each CDR3.

v_gene,j_gene,CDR3aa
TRBV19,TRBJ1-6,CASSIEGGDSSYNSPLHF
TRBV5-6,TRBJ2-1,CASSLTLAGVRLGEQFF
TRBV5-4,TRBJ2-2,CASSLTTGGSLSGELFF
TRBV19,TRBJ1-5,CASSIQGKQPQHF
TRBV5-1,TRBJ1-6,CASSLEGSWGSPLHF
TRBV6-5,TRBJ2-7,CASSYSLALAPYEQYF
TRBV28,TRBJ2-1,CASSLTGPYNEQFF
TRBV11-2,TRBJ2-7,CASTPQGKVREQYF
TRBV19,TRBJ2-4,CASTQTGLKNIQYF
TRBV28,TRBJ1-4,CASFTGGLATNEKLFF
TRBV7-2,TRBJ2-1,CASSLDGRDWGEQFF
TRBV2,TRBJ1-1,CASRAGQTEAFF
TRBV10-3,TRBJ1-1,CAISELDTEAFF
TRBV7-8,TRBJ1-2,CASSQRSTGLGSYGYTF
TRBV4-3,TRBJ2-2,CASRANLGVVAGRAAGELFF
TRBV30,TRBJ2-7,CACRDRAYEQYF
TRBV20-1,TRBJ2-7,CSAGLADEQYF
TRBV6-1,TRBJ1-2,CASSERMGQLNYGYTF
TRBV9,TRBJ1-1,CASSPGRATEAFF
TRBV5-1,TRBJ2-4,CASSLVNIFDRGGKGKNIQYF
TRBV18,TRBJ1-5,CASSRGTVSNQPQHF
TRBV28,TRBJ2-3,CASSPWTAGETDTQYF
TRBV6-1,TRBJ2-1,CASKGVQIWADEQFF
TRBV28,TRBJ1-2,CASKLGRQGLSYGYTF
TRBV27,TRBJ1-4,CASSHTGKAEKLFF
TRBV29-1,.,CSVEDGRQHF
TRBV9,TRBJ1-2,CASSSRQGAYGYTF
TRBV28,TRBJ2-3,CASSLPTKGVLPDTQYF
TRBV28,TRBJ2-7,CASSFPLGGGWEQYF
TRBV6-5,TRBJ2-7,CASSLTGGSSYEQYF
TRBV5-1,TRBJ2-5,CASSLGAGVVETQYF
TRBV5-4,TRBJ1-1,CASSGDIRGEAFF
TRBV7-2,TRBJ1-2,CASSSAGGANYGYTF
TRBV28,TRBJ2-1,CASSLDTSGSGNEQFF
TRBV5-1,TRBJ2-2,CASSLVGAGELFF
TRBV7-8,TRBJ2-7,CATRTGLNEQYF
TRBV10-1,TRBJ2-7,CASSAAATGLREQYF
TRBV4-3,TRBJ1-2,CASSQEPRFYAGGYTF
TRBV9,TRBJ2-7,CASSSTGTSGSEQYF
TRBV28,.,CASRRDRGFGYEQYF
TRBV10-3,TRBJ2-1,CAIVQREGHEQFF
TRBV10-3,TRBJ2-1,CAGTDRGLNEQFF